This T cell receptor beta chain was sequenced during a study of blood T cell repertoires in COVID-19. Repertoires were generated with immunoSEQ multiplex PCR, while TCRdb's copy carries only in-frame clones and drops some. The sample consists of around 190,000 clones, about 85% of them appearing once. Trimming took 6 bases from V and 3 from J; bases not matched to a gene: 8. Germline CDR1 and CDR2: SNHLY and FYNNEI. The CDR3 sequence is 16 residues long. The source material was peripheral blood. This sequence originates from a woman aged 60 to 75 with acute or convalescent COVID-19. The rearrangement joins TRBV2 to TRBJ2-5, with TRBD1 matching 12 bases. In DNA, the CDR3 is TGTGCCAGCAGCAGAGAGGGGACAGGGGGCGAAGAGACCCAGTACTTC. Its translation is CASSREGTGGEETQYF.